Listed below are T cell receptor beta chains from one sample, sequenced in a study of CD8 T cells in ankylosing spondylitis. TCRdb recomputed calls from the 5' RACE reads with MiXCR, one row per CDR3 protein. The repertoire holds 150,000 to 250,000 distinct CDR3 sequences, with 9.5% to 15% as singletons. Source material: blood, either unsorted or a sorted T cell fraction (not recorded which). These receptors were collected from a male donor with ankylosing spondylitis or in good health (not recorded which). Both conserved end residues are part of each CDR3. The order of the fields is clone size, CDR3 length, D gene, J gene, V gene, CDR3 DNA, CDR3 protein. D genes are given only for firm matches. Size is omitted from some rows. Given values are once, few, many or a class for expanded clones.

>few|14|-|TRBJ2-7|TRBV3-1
TGTGCCAGCAGCCCCGACAGGTTCTCCTACGAGCAGTACTTC
CASSPDRFSYEQYF
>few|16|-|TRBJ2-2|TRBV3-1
TGTGCCAGCAGCCCGGGGACCTACCAACAGGTCGGGGAGCTGTTTTTT
CASSPGTYQQVGELFF
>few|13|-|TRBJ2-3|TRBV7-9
TGTGCCAGCAGCTCCCCGAACACAGATACGCAGTATTTT
CASSSPNTDTQYF
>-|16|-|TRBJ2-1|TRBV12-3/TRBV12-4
TGTGCCAGCAGTAGGGGACCCTTAAGCTCCTACAATGAGCAGTTCTTC
CASSRGPLSSYNEQFF
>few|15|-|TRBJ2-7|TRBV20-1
TGCAGTGCCTCTGAAGGGAGCGGATTCTCCTACGAGCAGTACTTC
CSASEGSGFSYEQYF
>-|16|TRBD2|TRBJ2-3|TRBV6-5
TGTGCCAGCAGTTACCCAACTAGCGGGAGTGGAGATACGCAGTATTTT
CASSYPTSGSGDTQYF
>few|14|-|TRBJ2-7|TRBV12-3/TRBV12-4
TGTGCCAGCAGTCCCCCCGACAGGTGGGCCGAGCAGTACTTC
CASSPPDRWAEQYF
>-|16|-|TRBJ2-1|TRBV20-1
TGCAGTGCTAGAGATACCGGGACACTCTCCTACAATGAGCAGTTCTTC
CSARDTGTLSYNEQFF
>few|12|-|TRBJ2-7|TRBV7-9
TGTGCCAGCAGCTCCACAAAGGGCGAGCAGTACTTC
CASSSTKGEQYF
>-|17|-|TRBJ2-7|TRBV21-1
TGTGCCAGCAGCCAAGCCCGGACAGGGGGCCGGTTTATCGAGCAGTACTTC
CASSQARTGGRFIEQYF
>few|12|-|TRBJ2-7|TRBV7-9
TGTGCCAGCAGCTGGGGAGGCTACGAGCAGTACTTC
CASSWGGYEQYF
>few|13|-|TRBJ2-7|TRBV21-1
TGTGCCAGCCAGGGGCAGGGGAACTACGAGCAGTACTTC
CASQGQGNYEQYF
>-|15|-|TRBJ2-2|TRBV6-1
TGTGCCAGCAGTGAAACGGCAGGGAACACCGGGGAGCTGTTTTTT
CASSETAGNTGELFF
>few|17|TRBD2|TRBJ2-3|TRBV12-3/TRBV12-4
TGTGCCAGCAGTAATCTAGCGGGGGGGCCGAGCACAGATACGCAGTATTTT
CASSNLAGGPSTDTQYF
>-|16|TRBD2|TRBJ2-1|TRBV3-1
TGTGCCAGCAGCCTTAAAGGACTAGCGGGGGGTGGTGAGCAGTTCTTC
CASSLKGLAGGGEQFF
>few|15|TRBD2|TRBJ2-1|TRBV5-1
TGCGCCAGCAGCTTATGGACTAGCGGAGGAAATGAGCAGTTCTTC
CASSLWTSGGNEQFF
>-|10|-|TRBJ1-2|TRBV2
TGTGCCAGCAGGGGGACACCCTACACCTTC
CASRGTPYTF
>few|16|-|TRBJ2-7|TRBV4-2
TGTGCCAGCAGCCCCACGGGGAGGACAGGTTCCTACGAGCAGTACTTC
CASSPTGRTGSYEQYF
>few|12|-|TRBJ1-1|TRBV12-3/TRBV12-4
TGTGCCAGCAGTTATGGATACACTGAAGCTTTCTTT
CASSYGYTEAFF
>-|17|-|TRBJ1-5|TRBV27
TGTGCCAGCAGCCCAGAGGGGGGCCTAATGAGCAATCAGCCCCAGCATTTT
CASSPEGGLMSNQPQHF
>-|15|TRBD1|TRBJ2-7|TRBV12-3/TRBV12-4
TGTGCCAGCAGTCCCCGACAGGGACGGATCTACGAGCAGTACTTC
CASSPRQGRIYEQYF
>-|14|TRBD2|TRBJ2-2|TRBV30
TGTGCCTGGAGTGCGGGAGGAAACACCGGGGAGCTGTTTTTT
CAWSAGGNTGELFF
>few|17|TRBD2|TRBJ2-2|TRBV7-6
TGTGCCAGCAGCTTGTGGTCGGGGGGGCCGAACACCGGGGAGCTGTTTTTT
CASSLWSGGPNTGELFF
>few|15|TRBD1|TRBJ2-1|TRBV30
TGTGCCTCCCCCCCCGGGACAGGGGCGTACAATGAGCAGTTCTTC
CASPPGTGAYNEQFF
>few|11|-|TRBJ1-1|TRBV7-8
TGTGCCAGCAGCTTAGTTCGGGAAGCTTTCTTT
CASSLVREAFF
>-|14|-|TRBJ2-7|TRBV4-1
TGCGCCAGCAGCCAAGACTGGCAGGGCTACGAGCAGTACTTC
CASSQDWQGYEQYF
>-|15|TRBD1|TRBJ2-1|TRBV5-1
TGCGCCAGCAGCCCCGGACAGGGGGAGAGGAATGAGCAGTTCTTC
CASSPGQGERNEQFF
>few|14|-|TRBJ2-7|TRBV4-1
TGCGCCAGCAGCCAAGTAGGGGGGACGGAAGAGCAGTACTTC
CASSQVGGTEEQYF
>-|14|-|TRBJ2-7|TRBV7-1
TGTGCCTGCAGCTCAGGGGCCCATCCCTACGAGCAGTACTTC
CACSSGAHPYEQYF
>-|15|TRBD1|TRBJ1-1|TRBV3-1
TGTGCCAGCAGCGGACAGGGGGCGCGGGGCACTGAAGCTTTCTTT
CASSGQGARGTEAFF
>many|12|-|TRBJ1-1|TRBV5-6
TGTGCCAGCAGCTTAGAACAAACTGAAGCTTTCTTT
CASSLEQTEAFF
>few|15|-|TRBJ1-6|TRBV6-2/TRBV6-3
TGTGCCAGCAGTTACTCGCAGGGAGAGGTTTCACCCCTCCACTTT
CASSYSQGEVSPLHF
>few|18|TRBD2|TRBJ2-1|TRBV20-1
TGCAGTGCTAGAGAGACTAGCGGGAGGATTCTTCCCTACAATGAGCAGTTCTTC
CSARETSGRILPYNEQFF
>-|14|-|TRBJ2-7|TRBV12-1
TGTGCCAGCAGTTCCGTACAGGGGGCGAGCGAGCAGTACTTC
CASSSVQGASEQYF
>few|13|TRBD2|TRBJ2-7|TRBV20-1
TGCAGTGCAAGCGGGACCAACTCCTACGAGCAGTACTTC
CSASGTNSYEQYF
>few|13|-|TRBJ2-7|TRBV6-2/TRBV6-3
TGTGCCAGCACACCTAAGAGCTCCTACGAGCAGTACTTC
CASTPKSSYEQYF
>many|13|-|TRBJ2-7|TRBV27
TGTGCCAGTCTCCCTCAAGGAGAGCACGAGCAGTACTTC
CASLPQGEHEQYF
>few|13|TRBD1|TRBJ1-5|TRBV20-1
TGCAGTGCCCTCGGGACAGCTAATCAGCCCCAGCATTTT
CSALGTANQPQHF
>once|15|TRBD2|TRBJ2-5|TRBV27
TGTGCCAGCAGTCCGGGGACTAGCGGGACGGAGACCCAGTACTTC
CASSPGTSGTETQYF
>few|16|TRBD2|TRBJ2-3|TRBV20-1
TGCAGTGCTAGAGAGCAACTAGCGGGACCGGGAGATACGCAGTATTTT
CSAREQLAGPGDTQYF
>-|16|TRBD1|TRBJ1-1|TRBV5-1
TGCGCCAGCAGCCAGGATGGACAGGGGATGAACACTGAAGCTTTCTTT
CASSQDGQGMNTEAFF
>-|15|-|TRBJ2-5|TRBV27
TGTGCCAGCAGTTGGAGAGGGCGCCCCCAAGAGACCCAGTACTTC
CASSWRGRPQETQYF
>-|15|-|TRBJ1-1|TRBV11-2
TGTGCCAGCAGCTTAGTCAGACACCCGAACACTGAAGCTTTCTTT
CASSLVRHPNTEAFF
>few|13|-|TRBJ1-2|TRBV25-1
TGTGCCAGCAGTGATTCAGGGGTGCGTGGCTACACCTTC
CASSDSGVRGYTF